Listed here are 18 T cell receptor beta chains from one sample, sequenced in a study of T-cell reconstitution after alpha-beta-depleted transplantation in children. Unique molecular identifiers were used to barcode this TCRbeta library. TCRdb re-derived calls from the PCR reads in MiXCR, one entry per CDR3 protein. The data show some 150,000 distinct CDR3 sequences, more than 8% seen once. The sequenced sample was PBMCs, mostly from graft donor cells, obtained 180 days after TCRalphabeta/CD19-depleted stem cell transplant. The receptors shown here come from a female patient aged 2-15 years who had a stem cell transplant for congenital amegakaryocytic thrombocytopenia, so the T cells may come from the graft donor.

This clonotype was observed at least ten times. V is TRBV5-1 and J is TRBJ2-2; 8 nucleotides align to TRBD1. Looked up from germline, CDR1 is SGHRS and CDR2 is YFSETQ. The trim removed 3 bases at V and 5 bases at J, leaving 12 bases unmatched. The CDR3 has 17 amino acids. CDR3 loop: CASSSLPRTGLTGELFF. Written as DNA, the CDR3 is TGCGCCAGCAGCTCCCTACCCCGGACAGGGTTGACCGGGGAGCTGTTTTTT.

Ten or more counts support this clonotype. V and J are TRBV20-1 and TRBJ2-3, with D tentatively TRBD2 (6 bases). The ends were cut back, 1 base at V and 4 bases at J, with 9 bases in the middle. This CDR3 region has 13 residues. Germline V gene data show CDR1 as DFQATT and CDR2 as SNEGSKA (reference sequence). CDR3 sequence (DNA): TGCAGTGCTAGAGTTAGCGGCGCAGATACGCAGTATTTT. It codes for CSARVSGADTQYF.

This clonotype was seen at least ten times. The chain combines TRBV5-1 with TRBJ2-1; TRBD2 matches 8 bases. The CDR3 totals 14 residues. Germline-derived CDR1 and CDR2 are SGHRS and YFSETQ. The ends lost 4 bases at V and 6 bases at J; junction bases unmatched: 6. CDR3 DNA sequence: TGCGCCAGCAGCGCCCGGGAGGGTGCCAATGAGCAGTTCTTC. It yields the protein CASSAREGANEQFF. Complete variable domain (other parts from reference TRBV5-1 and TRBJ2-1): KAGVTQTPRYLIKTRGQQVTLSCSPISGHRSVSWYQQTPGQGLQFLFEYFSETQRNKGNFPGRFSGRQFSNSRSEMNVSTLELGDSALYLCASSAREGANEQFFGPGTRLTVL.

Notes on this clonotype: The junction shows a germline mismatch at one end, possibly a read error. Here the CDR3 reads CCAHRGGTLFSYEQYF. The CDR3 coding sequence is TGCTGTGCTCATAGGGGGGGAACTTTATTCTCCTACGAGCAGTACTTC. V is TRBV20-1 and J is TRBJ2-7, with D maybe TRBD2 (7 bases). The length of the CDR3 is 16 residues. Germline V gene data show CDR1 as DFQATT and CDR2 as SNEGSKA (reference sequence).

This clonotype was recorded at least ten times. V is TRBV6-5 and J is TRBJ1-5; the match to TRBD1 covers 7 bases. Looked up from germline, CDR1 is MNHEY and CDR2 is SVGAGI. The V gene end was trimmed by 0 bases and the J gene end by 2 bases; junction bases not matched to a gene: 13. CDR3 size: 19 residues. This CDR3 reads CASSYSMDRRGAGNQPQHF. The CDR3 DNA is TGTGCCAGCAGTTACTCGATGGACAGGAGGGGGGCGGGCAATCAGCCCCAGCATTTT.

This clonotype came up many times. The J gene is TRBJ1-1, the V gene TRBV7-9; D remains unclear. Trimming cost V 1 base and J 1 base, with 4 bases left between them. Germline CDR1 is SEHNR and CDR2 is FQNEAQ (reference sequence). The CDR3 length is 13 residues. The CDR3 region is CASSLEGNTEAFF. CDR3 in DNA: TGTGCCAGCAGCTTAGAGGGGAACACTGAAGCTTTCTTT.

The chain carries TRBV5-1 and TRBJ2-7; 7 bases map to TRBD2. The CDR3 length is 14 residues. Germline trimming cut 7 bases from V and 5 bases from J; bases unmatched to any gene: 12. The germline V gene encodes CDR1 SGHRS and CDR2 YFSETQ. For the CDR3, the DNA is TGCGCCAGCCTTCCGAGGGGCGGGAGCCACGAGCAGTACTTC. Its protein is CASLPRGGSHEQYF.

This clonotype occurred a few times. The chain is built from TRBV12-3 or TRBV12-4 and TRBJ2-1; 8 nucleotides align to TRBD1. Trimming cost V 5 bases and J 0 bases; bases outside gene matches: 18. The CDR3 has 20 residues. The CDR3 loop is CASSKGQAGGAPRSYNEQFF. The CDR3 DNA follows: TGTGCCAGCAGTAAGGGACAGGCCGGTGGGGCTCCCCGCTCCTACAATGAGCAGTTCTTC.

This clonotype was counted between two and nine times. This chain connects TRBV5-4 to TRBJ1-1, with D hard to call. The V and J ends lost 4 bases and 2 bases respectively, with 9 bases between them. Germline values: CDR1 SGHNT, CDR2 YYREEE (reference sequence). This CDR3 region has 13 residues. This chain's CDR3 is CASSDTTNTEAFF. The CDR3 nucleotides read TGTGCCAGCAGCGATACAACCAACACTGAAGCTTTCTTT.

This clonotype was counted between two and nine times. The rearrangement links TRBV7-2 to TRBJ2-7; possibly TRBD2 for D (5 bases). V was clipped by 3 bases and J by 3 bases, with 12 bases between them. Germline lookup yields CDR1 SGHTA and CDR2 FQGNSA. This CDR3 is built from 14 residues. DNA of the CDR3: TGTGCCAGCAGCTTTATTAGCGAGAGCTACGAGCAGTACTTC. Translating gives CASSFISESYEQYF.

This clonotype has more than one count but fewer than ten. The chain carries TRBV18 and TRBJ1-1, with 10 positions matching TRBD1. The CDR3 extends over 15 amino acids. CDR1 and CDR2 from the germline V gene are KGHSH and LQKENI. Trimming took 3 bases from V and 6 from J; bases not matched to a gene: 7. CDR3 coding DNA: TGTGCCAGCTCACCGCAGGGACAGGGGATGGCTGAAGCTTTCTTT. It codes for CASSPQGQGMAEAFF.

This clonotype was found a few times. The rearrangement joins TRBV6-1 to TRBJ1-3; 7 bases line up with TRBD1. Germline CDR1 reads MNHNS; CDR2 reads SASEGT. V was pared by 9 bases and J by 2 bases, with 7 bases of the junction left unmatched. The CDR3 is 14 residues long. The chain's CDR3 is CASYRGRPGNTIYF. DNA for the CDR3: TGTGCCAGTTACAGGGGAAGGCCTGGAAACACCATATATTTT.

About this clonotype: A much larger clone differs from this one at a single base, so this may be a read error. The V gene is TRBV7-6, the J gene TRBJ2-1; possible D gene TRBD1, 5 bases. There are 11 residues in the CDR3. Looked up from germline, CDR1 is SGHVS and CDR2 is FNYEAQ. V was shortened by 6 bases and J by 9 bases, with 9 bases between the two germline ends. CDR3 in amino acids: CASSQGVEQFF. As DNA, the CDR3 is TGTGCCAGCAGTCAAGGGGTTGAGCAGTTCTTC.

This clonotype was detected many times. V usage is TRBV3-1 and J usage is TRBJ2-1; 8 nucleotides agree with TRBD2. Germline CDR1 is LGHDT and CDR2 is YNNKEL (reference sequence). The CDR3 has 14 residues. V dropped 1 base and J dropped 8; count of bases not matched to a gene: 4. CDR3 amino acids: CASSQGGLGDEQFF. In DNA form, the CDR3 reads TGTGCCAGCAGCCAAGGGGGACTAGGGGATGAGCAGTTCTTC.

The V and J genes are TRBV12-3 or TRBV12-4 and TRBJ1-3; tentatively, D is TRBD1 (5 bases). Trimming cost V 6 bases and J 0 bases, with 12 bases left between them. The CDR3 runs to 15 residues. The CDR3 spells CASSLTASSGNTIYF. The CDR3 nucleotides read TGTGCCAGCAGCCTGACAGCTAGCTCTGGAAACACCATATATTTT.

Only a few counts were recorded for this clonotype. The CDR3 is CSARDRGYRANYGYTF. For the CDR3, the DNA is TGCAGTGCTAGAGATCGGGGGTACAGGGCTAACTATGGCTACACCTTC. V and J are TRBV20-1 and TRBJ1-2; a weak D match, TRBD1 (6 bases). Trimming took off 0 bases at V and 0 bases at J, with 14 bases between the two ends. This CDR3 has 16 residues. The germline V gene encodes CDR1 DFQATT and CDR2 SNEGSKA (reference sequence).

This clonotype was found many times. The chain couples TRBV15 to TRBJ2-2, with unresolved D. V gave up 4 bases and J gave up 8 bases, with 17 bases separating them. CDR3 size: 15 residues. Germline CDR1 LNHNV, CDR2 YYDKDF (reference sequence). The CDR3 sequence: CATSTRRQTAGELFF. CDR3 nucleotide sequence: TGTGCCACCAGCACAAGGCGACAAACGGCAGGGGAGCTGTTTTTT. Full variable domain (outside the CDR3, taken from reference TRBV15 and TRBJ2-2): DAMVIQNPRYQVTQFGKPVTLSCSQTLNHNVMYWYQQKSSQAPKLLFHYYDKDFNNEADTPDNFQSRRPNTSFCFLDIRSPGLGDTAMYLCATSTRRQTAGELFFGEGSRLTVL.

Many counts were recorded for this clonotype. This rearrangement joins TRBV11-2 to TRBJ2-1; 12 bases agree with TRBD2. V shed 3 bases, J shed 10 bases, and the junction held 19 bases outside the gene matches. Germline CDR1 and CDR2: SGHAT and FQNNGV. The CDR3 length is 19 residues. CDR3 sequence reads: CASSLHMSFSSSGREEQFF. CDR3 bases: TGTGCCAGCAGCTTGCATATGAGCTTTTCGTCTAGCGGGAGGGAAGAGCAGTTCTTC.